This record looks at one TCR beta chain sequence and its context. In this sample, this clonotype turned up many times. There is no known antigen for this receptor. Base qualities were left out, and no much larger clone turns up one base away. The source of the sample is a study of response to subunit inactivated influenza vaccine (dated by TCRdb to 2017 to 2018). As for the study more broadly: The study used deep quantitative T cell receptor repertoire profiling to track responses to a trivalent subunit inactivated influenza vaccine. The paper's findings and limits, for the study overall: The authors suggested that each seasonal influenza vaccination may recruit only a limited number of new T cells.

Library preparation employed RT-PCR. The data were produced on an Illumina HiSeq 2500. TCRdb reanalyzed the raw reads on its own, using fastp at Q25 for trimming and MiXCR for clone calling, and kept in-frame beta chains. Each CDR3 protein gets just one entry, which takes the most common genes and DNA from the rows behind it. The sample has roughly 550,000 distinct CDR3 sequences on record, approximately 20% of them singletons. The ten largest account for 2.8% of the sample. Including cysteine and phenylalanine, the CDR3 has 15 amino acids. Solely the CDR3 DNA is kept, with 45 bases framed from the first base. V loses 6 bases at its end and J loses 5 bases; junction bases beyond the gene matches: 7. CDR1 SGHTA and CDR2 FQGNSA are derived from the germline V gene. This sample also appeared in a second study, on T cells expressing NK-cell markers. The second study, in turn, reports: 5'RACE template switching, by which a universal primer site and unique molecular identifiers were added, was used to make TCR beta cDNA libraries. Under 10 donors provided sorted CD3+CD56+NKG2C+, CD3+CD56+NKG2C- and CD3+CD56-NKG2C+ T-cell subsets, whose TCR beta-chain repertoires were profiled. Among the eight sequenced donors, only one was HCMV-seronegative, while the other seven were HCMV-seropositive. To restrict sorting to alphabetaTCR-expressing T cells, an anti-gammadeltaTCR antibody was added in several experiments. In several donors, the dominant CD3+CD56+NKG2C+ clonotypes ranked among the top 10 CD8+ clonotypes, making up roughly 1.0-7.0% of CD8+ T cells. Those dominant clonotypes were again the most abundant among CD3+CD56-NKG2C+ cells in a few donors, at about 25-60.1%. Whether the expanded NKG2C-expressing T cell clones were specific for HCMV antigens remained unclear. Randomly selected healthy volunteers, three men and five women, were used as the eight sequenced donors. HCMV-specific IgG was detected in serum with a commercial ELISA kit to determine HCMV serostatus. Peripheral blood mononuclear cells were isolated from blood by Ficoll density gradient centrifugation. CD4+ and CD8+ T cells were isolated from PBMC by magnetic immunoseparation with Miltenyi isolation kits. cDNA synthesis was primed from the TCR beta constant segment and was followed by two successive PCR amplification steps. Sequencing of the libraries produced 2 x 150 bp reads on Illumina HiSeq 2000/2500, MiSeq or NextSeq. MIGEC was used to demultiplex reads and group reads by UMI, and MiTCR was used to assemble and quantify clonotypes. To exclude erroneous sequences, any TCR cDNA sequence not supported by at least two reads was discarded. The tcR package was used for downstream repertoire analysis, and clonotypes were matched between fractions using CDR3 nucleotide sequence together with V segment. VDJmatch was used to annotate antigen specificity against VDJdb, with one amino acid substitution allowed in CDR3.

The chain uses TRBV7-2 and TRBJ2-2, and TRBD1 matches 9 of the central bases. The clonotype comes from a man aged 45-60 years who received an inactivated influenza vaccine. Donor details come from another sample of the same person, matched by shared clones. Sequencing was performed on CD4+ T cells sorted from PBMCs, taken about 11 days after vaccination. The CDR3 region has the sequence CASRTGTGRTGELFF. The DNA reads TGTGCCAGCAGAACCGGGACAGGGAGGACCGGGGAGCTGTTTTTT. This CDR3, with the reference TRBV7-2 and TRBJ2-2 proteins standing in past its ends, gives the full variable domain GAGVSQSPSNKVTEKGKDVELRCDPISGHTALYWYRQSLGQGLEFLIYFQGNSAPDKSGLPSDRFSAERTGGSVSTLTIQRTQQEDSAVYLCASRTGTGRTGELFFGEGSRLTVL.